This record concerns one T cell receptor (beta chain) sequence. These data are taken from a study of T cells in localized non-small cell lung cancer. Measured with immunoSEQ multiplex PCR; TCRdb has only the in-frame clones, and not every one. This sample has roughly 4,500 clones, with 34% found just once. The specimen comprised lung tumor tissue, sampled before any cancer treatment. The source of this sequence is a man between 35 and 75 years old with stage II squamous cell lung carcinoma.

The DNA of the CDR3 is TGTGCCAGCAGCCCGCGAGGAGGGATTTCCTACGAGCAGTACTTC. Its translation is CASSPRGGISYEQYF. The rearrangement joins TRBV11-3 to TRBJ2-7; D possibly corresponds to TRBD2 (6 bases). Germline lookup yields CDR1 SGHNT and CDR2 YENEEA. The CDR3 extends over 15 amino acids. V dropped 5 bases and J dropped 1 base, with 15 bases sitting between them.